These 27 T cell receptor beta chains originate from one sample sequenced in a study of identical twins. Via MiXCR, TCRdb re-called the 5' RACE reads, giving one row per CDR3 protein. The data show approximately 350,000 distinct CDR3 sequences, roughly 12% seen once. This same sample was also part of a study on yellow fever vaccine responses in identical twins.

The sample consisted of CD8+ T cells sorted from blood. The receptor set was obtained from a woman aged 18-29 years in good health.

In nucleotides, the CDR3 is TGTGCCAGCAGCCAAACGATAGCCTTACTATCGAAGACCCAGTACTTC. Residues: CASSQTIALLSKTQYF. The rearrangement uses TRBV3-1 and TRBJ2-5; D is undetermined. Germline V gene sequence: CDR1 LGHDT, CDR2 YNNKEL (reference sequence). The CDR3 extends over 16 amino acids. Trimming removed 2 bases from V and 6 bases from J, with 19 bases in between.

This clonotype showed up many times. V and J are TRBV20-1 and TRBJ2-1, with 7 bases identical to TRBD2. The germline gives CDR1 DFQATT, CDR2 SNEGSKA (reference sequence). The CDR3 covers 15 residues. The V segment lost 0 bases and the J segment 8 bases; nucleotides outside the gene matches: 10. CDR3 in amino acids: CSARDSGLGPHEQFF. For the CDR3, the DNA is TGCAGTGCTAGAGATTCTGGACTAGGCCCCCATGAGCAGTTCTTC.

The chain couples TRBV4-1 to TRBJ2-3; D unresolved. The V end lost 0 bases, the J end lost 3 bases, and 7 bases lay between the germline ends. From germline, CDR1 is MGHRA and CDR2 YSYEKL. This CDR3 comprises 14 residues. The CDR3 DNA reads as TGCGCCAGCAGCCAAGATTCGGTTACAGATACGCAGTATTTT. Translating gives CASSQDSVTDTQYF.

This rearrangement joins TRBV20-1 to TRBJ2-7, with D possibly called TRBD1 or TRBD2 (6 bases each). This CDR3 comprises 13 residues. Germline-derived CDR1 and CDR2 are DFQATT and SNEGSKA (reference sequence). Trimming removed 3 bases from V and 1 base from J, with 10 bases in between. Here the CDR3 reads CSASTGTSYEQYF. The DNA for the CDR3 is TGCAGTGCTAGTACAGGGACTTCCTACGAGCAGTACTTC.

There are a few counts of this clonotype. This chain connects TRBV4-1 to TRBJ2-1; D is possibly TRBD2 (6 bases). Trimming removed 2 bases from V and 0 bases from J, with 14 bases in between. This CDR3 has 17 residues. Germline-derived CDR1 and CDR2 are MGHRA and YSYEKL. CDR3 nucleotide sequence: TGCGCCAGCAGCCAAAACTCGGGGGTTAGCTCCTACAATGAGCAGTTCTTC. Amino acid sequence: CASSQNSGVSSYNEQFF.

In its sample, this clonotype was seen a few times. The rearrangement links TRBV27 to TRBJ2-2; the D gene is possibly TRBD1 (5 bases). Germline V gene lookup returns CDR1 MNHEY and CDR2 SMNVEV (reference sequence). The CDR3 contains 14 residues. V lost 8 bases, J lost 7 bases, and 17 bases lay in between. DNA for the CDR3: TGTGCCAGCGGGTGGGCAGGGCTGATCGGGGAGCTGTTTTTT. Encoded protein: CASGWAGLIGELFF.

The rearrangement links TRBV7-6 to TRBJ2-3; 10 nucleotides match TRBD2. Germline loops: CDR1 SGHVS, CDR2 FNYEAQ. With 1 base clipped from V and 6 bases from J, the junction kept 7 bases outside the gene matches. The CDR3 extends over 16 amino acids. As DNA, the CDR3 is TGTGCCAGCAGCTTAGGGTTCAGCGGGAGGGCGGATACGCAGTATTTT. This translates into CASSLGFSGRADTQYF.

This clonotype occurred many times. This chain links TRBV3-1 with TRBJ2-4; tentatively, D is TRBD1 or TRBD2 (5 bases each). V was pared by 1 base and J by 9 bases, with 16 bases between. The CDR3 has 15 amino acids. Germline-derived CDR1 and CDR2 are LGHDT and YNNKEL (reference sequence). The DNA of the CDR3 is TGTGCCAGCAGCCAAGGTCAGGGTGTGAGGGGCATTCAGTACTTC. Its protein product is CASSQGQGVRGIQYF.

The V and J genes are TRBV3-1 and TRBJ2-2; D is tentatively TRBD1 or TRBD2 (5 bases each). Trimming removed 4 bases from V and 3 bases from J, with 12 bases in between. The CDR3 is made up of 15 amino acids. Germline CDR1 is LGHDT and CDR2 is YNNKEL (reference sequence). The CDR3 bases are TGTGCCAGCAGCCCTGGGACGGGTTACACCGGGGAGCTGTTTTTT. Protein sequence: CASSPGTGYTGELFF.

This clonotype occurred many times. The J gene is TRBJ2-7, the V gene TRBV5-1; TRBD2 aligns across 9 bases. CDR3 length: 18 amino acids. With V trimmed by 0 bases and J by 3 bases, 13 bases remained unmatched. Germline V gene lookup returns CDR1 SGHRS and CDR2 YFSETQ. The CDR3 DNA is TGCGCCAGCAGCTTGGCCCCGCGGGAGGGACCCATAATCTACGAGCAGTACTTC. Its translation: CASSLAPREGPIIYEQYF.

This clonotype was detected a few times. The V and J genes are TRBV20-1 and TRBJ1-1; tentative D call: TRBD1 (5 bases). V lost 6 bases to trimming and J lost 1 base, with 18 bases between them. There are 15 residues in the CDR3. The germline V gene has CDR1 DFQATT and CDR2 SNEGSKA (reference sequence). CDR3 residues: CSAPPPGGRNTEAFF. Written as DNA, the CDR3 is TGCAGTGCGCCCCCTCCGGGGGGTCGGAACACTGAAGCTTTCTTT.

This clonotype was found a few times. The chain employs TRBV12-3 or TRBV12-4 and TRBJ2-7, with 7 bases that match TRBD1. CDR3 length: 16 residues. V dropped 2 bases and J dropped 3; count of bases not matched to a gene: 10. CDR3 in DNA: TGTGCCAGCAGTTTAACGACAGGGAGCAGCTTCTACGAGCAGTACTTC. Its translation: CASSLTTGSSFYEQYF.

This chain connects TRBV7-2 to TRBJ2-3, with 9 bases aligning to TRBD2. This CDR3 spans 18 amino acids. CDR1 and CDR2 (germline): SGHTA, FQGNSA. V lost 1 base, J lost 4 bases, and 12 bases stayed unmatched. The CDR3 loop reads CASSLGSPGLAYPDTQYF. CDR3 coding DNA: TGTGCCAGCAGCTTAGGCTCACCGGGACTAGCATATCCAGATACGCAGTATTTT.

This clonotype was found many times. The V call is TRBV3-1, the J call TRBJ2-1; TRBD2 is a possible D gene (5 bases). V was cut by 1 base and J by 3 bases, with 13 bases left in between. Germline CDR1 and CDR2: LGHDT and YNNKEL (reference sequence). The CDR3 contains 16 residues. The CDR3 loop is CASSQGNRLNYNEQFF. As DNA, the CDR3 is TGTGCCAGCAGCCAAGGAAACCGACTAAACTACAATGAGCAGTTCTTC.

This clonotype was picked up many times. This chain joins TRBV5-1 and TRBJ2-7; no firm D call. Germline lookup yields CDR1 SGHRS and CDR2 YFSETQ. There are 13 residues in the CDR3. Trimming left V 0 bases short and J 3 bases short, with 7 bases between. CDR3 loop: CASSLASSYEQYF. In nucleotides, the CDR3 is TGCGCCAGCAGCTTGGCCTCGAGCTACGAGCAGTACTTC.

This clonotype has ten or more counts. This sequence joins TRBV20-1 and TRBJ2-3; tentatively, D is TRBD2 (6 bases). The CDR3 runs to 16 residues. Germline V CDR1 and CDR2: DFQATT, SNEGSKA (reference sequence). V lost 0 bases and J lost 0, with 13 bases in between. This CDR3 is CSARDRSGTSTDTQYF. The CDR3 nucleotides read TGCAGTGCTAGAGATCGTTCCGGGACTAGCACAGATACGCAGTATTTT.

In this sample, this clonotype turned up many times. This chain links TRBV28 with TRBJ2-1; 7 bases are a match to TRBD2. V shed 3 bases and J 5 bases; nucleotides not matched to a gene: 7. The CDR3 runs 15 residues. Germline values: CDR1 MDHEN, CDR2 SYDVKM. This CDR3 is CASSLSGRRNNEQFF. In nucleotides, the CDR3 is TGTGCCAGCAGTTTGTCCGGGAGGCGGAACAATGAGCAGTTCTTC.

The chain has TRBV20-1 and TRBJ2-5; unclear D gene. Germline V gives CDR1 DFQATT, CDR2 SNEGSKA (reference sequence). Trimming removed 4 bases at V and 0 bases at J, with 9 bases between. The CDR3 has 13 residues. CDR3 DNA sequence: TGCAGTGCTACGGACGGGTACCAAGAGACCCAGTACTTC. Translated, it gives CSATDGYQETQYF.

The CDR3 sequence: CASSLGQGPVNEQFF. The CDR3 DNA follows: TGTGCCAGCAGCTTAGGACAGGGGCCCGTCAATGAGCAGTTCTTC. V gene TRBV7-8 combines with J gene TRBJ2-1; TRBD1 matches 8 bases. Germline V lookup: CDR1 SGHVS, CDR2 FQNEAQ. The CDR3 totals 15 residues. V lost 1 base, J lost 6 bases, and 5 bases stayed unmatched.

This clonotype occurred a few times. V and J are TRBV28 and TRBJ2-3; 10 nucleotides match TRBD2. CDR1 and CDR2 from the germline V gene are MDHEN and SYDVKM. After removal of 6 bases from V and 2 bases from J, the junction contained 11 bases not matched to a gene. The CDR3 sequence is 17 residues long. CDR3 residues: CASSSGTSERYTDTQYF. The DNA for the CDR3 is TGTGCCAGCAGCTCCGGGACTAGCGAGAGATACACAGATACGCAGTATTTT.

This clonotype has just a few counts. V usage is TRBV7-9 and J usage is TRBJ2-5, with unresolved D. V dropped 4 bases and J dropped 2 bases, with 17 bases sitting between them. The germline CDR1 and CDR2 sequences are SEHNR and FQNEAQ (reference sequence). The CDR3 extends over 16 amino acids. CDR3 residues: CASSSVPVGLQETQYF. The CDR3 bases are TGTGCCAGCAGCTCCGTCCCGGTGGGCCTACAAGAGACCCAGTACTTC.

Many counts were recorded for this clonotype. The chain employs TRBV5-1 and TRBJ2-1; D may be TRBD2 (6 bases). The germline V gene encodes CDR1 SGHRS and CDR2 YFSETQ. This CDR3 region has 15 residues. Trimming removed 4 bases from V and 5 bases from J, with 16 bases in between. The CDR3 loop reads CASSPEGLGDNEQFF. As DNA, the CDR3 is TGCGCCAGCAGCCCGGAGGGCTTAGGAGACAATGAGCAGTTCTTC. Based on the CDR3 plus reference TRBV5-1 and TRBJ2-1, the full variable domain is KAGVTQTPRYLIKTRGQQVTLSCSPISGHRSVSWYQQTPGQGLQFLFEYFSETQRNKGNFPGRFSGRQFSNSRSEMNVSTLELGDSALYLCASSPEGLGDNEQFFGPGTRLTVL.

This chain uses TRBV28 with TRBJ2-7, with a possible D match to TRBD1 (5 bases). In germline, CDR1 is MDHEN, CDR2 SYDVKM. Trimming took off 6 bases at V and 6 bases at J, with 12 bases between the two ends. The CDR3 runs to 12 residues. CDR3 DNA sequence: TGTGCCAGCAGAAATCAGGGTCGCGAGCAGTACTTC. This encodes CASRNQGREQYF.

A few counts support this clonotype. The rearrangement uses TRBV29-1 and TRBJ2-5; no reliable D call. CDR3 length equals 16 residues. Trimming left V 4 bases short and J 2 bases short, with 20 bases between. Germline CDR1 reads SQVTM; CDR2 reads ANQGSEA. The CDR3 DNA is TGCAGCGTTGGAAATTGGGTTGCTCGCGGTCAAGAGACCCAGTACTTC. Translated: CSVGNWVARGQETQYF.

This clonotype appeared many times. This rearrangement joins TRBV11-2 to TRBJ2-7; weak D call: TRBD2 (6 bases). This CDR3 has 15 residues. Trimming stripped 0 bases from V and 7 bases from J, with 16 bases between. CDR1 SGHAT and CDR2 FQNNGV come from the germline V gene. The CDR3 reads CASSLDRESFEEQYV. The DNA for the CDR3 is TGTGCCAGCAGCTTAGATCGGGAGAGCTTCGAAGAGCAGTACGTC.

This clonotype was picked up many times. The gene calls are TRBV6-1 and TRBJ2-7; 13 positions match TRBD2. CDR3 length equals 14 residues. V trimming: 8 bases; J trimming: 5 bases; junction bases outside the gene matches: 6. Germline V lookup: CDR1 MNHNS, CDR2 SASEGT. This CDR3 reads CASATSGGADEQYV. CDR3 sequence (DNA): TGTGCCAGCGCAACTAGCGGGGGGGCAGACGAGCAGTACGTC.

This clonotype was counted ten times or more. The rearrangement links TRBV12-3 or TRBV12-4 to TRBJ2-5; D not resolved. The CDR3 contains 12 residues. With 4 bases removed from V and 0 bases from J, the gap between germline ends came to 3 bases. CDR3 coding DNA: TGTGCCAGCAGTTCGGACCAAGAGACCCAGTACTTC. This encodes CASSSDQETQYF.